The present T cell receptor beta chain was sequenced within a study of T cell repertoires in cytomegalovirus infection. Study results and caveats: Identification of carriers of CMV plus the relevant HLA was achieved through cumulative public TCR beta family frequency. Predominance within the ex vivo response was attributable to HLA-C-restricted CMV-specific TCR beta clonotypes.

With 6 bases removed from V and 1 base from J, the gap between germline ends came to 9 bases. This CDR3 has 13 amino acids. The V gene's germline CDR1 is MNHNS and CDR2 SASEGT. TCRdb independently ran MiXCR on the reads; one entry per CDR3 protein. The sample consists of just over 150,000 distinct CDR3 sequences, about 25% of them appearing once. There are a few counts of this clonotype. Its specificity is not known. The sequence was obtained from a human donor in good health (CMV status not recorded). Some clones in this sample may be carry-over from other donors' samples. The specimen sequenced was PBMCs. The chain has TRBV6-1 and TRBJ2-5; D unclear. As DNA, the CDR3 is TGTGCCAGCAGGAGAGACATCCAAGAGACCCAGTACTTC. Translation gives CASRRDIQETQYF.